Listed below are T cell receptor beta chains from one sample, sequenced in a study of blood T cells in healthy people across ages. A single record per CDR3 protein comes from TCRdb applying MiXCR to the 5' RACE reads. In the table there are around 790,000 distinct CDR3 sequences, around 43% of which are singletons. The sample consisted of blood. Every receptor here comes from a man aged 55-75 years in good health. The CDR3 runs from the conserved cysteine through the conserved F or W.

V gene	J gene	CDR3 protein
TRBV5-1	TRBJ2-1	CASSPWPSGSSYNEQFF
TRBV5-1	TRBJ1-3	CASSLRSSGNTIYF
TRBV3-1	TRBJ2-3	CASSERGQGGPRTQYF
TRBV27	TRBJ1-2	CASSLGPSYGYTF
TRBV20-1	TRBJ2-2	CSARGTGNIAGELFF
TRBV6-2/TRBV6-3	NA	CTSRRPQFNSGLVVYEQYF
TRBV4-1	TRBJ2-3	CASSAQTGNRDTQYF
TRBV7-2	TRBJ2-4	CASSFSSGTGNIQYF
TRBV12-5	TRBJ2-7	CASGTGTGTYEQYF
TRBV7-2	TRBJ2-3	CASSYNVGGRTDTQYF
TRBV2	TRBJ2-1	CASMTSSYNEQFF